This T cell receptor beta chain comes out of a study of blood T cell repertoires in COVID-19. On the study more broadly: Samples representing acute and convalescent COVID-19 were sourced from the United States, Italy and Spain. The analysed material was cDNA or gDNA that came from T cells, B-cell-depleted T cells, or PBMCs.

In germline, CDR1 is MNHNS, CDR2 SASEGT. The CDR3 extends over 10 amino acids. With 5 bases removed from V and 7 bases from J, the gap between germline ends came to 5 bases. Authors' methods: Reference gene primers were amplified, and this amplification served to estimate nucleated cell counts. The repertoire was sequenced with immunoSEQ multiplex PCR; TCRdb's copy has only in-frame clones and lacks some. V and J calls and clone size come straight from that table; D and trimming were deduced from the DNA. The sample records about 280,000 clones, approximately 90% being singletons. The chain is built from TRBV6-1 and TRBJ2-5; D remains ambiguous. The TCR comes from a young woman with active or convalescent COVID-19. Material for sequencing was peripheral blood. In nucleotides, the CDR3 is TGTGCCAGCAGTTCCGGGACCCAGTACTTC. Translation: CASSSGTQYF.